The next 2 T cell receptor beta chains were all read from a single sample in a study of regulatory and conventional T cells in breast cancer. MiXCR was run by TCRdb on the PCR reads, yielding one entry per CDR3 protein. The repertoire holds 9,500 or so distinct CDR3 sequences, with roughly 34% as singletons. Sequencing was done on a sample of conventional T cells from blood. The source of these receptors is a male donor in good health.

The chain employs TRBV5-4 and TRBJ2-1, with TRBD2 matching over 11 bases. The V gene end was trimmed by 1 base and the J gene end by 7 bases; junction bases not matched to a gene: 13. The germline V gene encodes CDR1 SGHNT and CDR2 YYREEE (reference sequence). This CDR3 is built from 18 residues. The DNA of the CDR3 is TGTGCCAGCAGCTTGACCCTCTTAGCGGGGGGGCGTTGGAATGAGCAGTTCTTC. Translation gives CASSLTLLAGGRWNEQFF. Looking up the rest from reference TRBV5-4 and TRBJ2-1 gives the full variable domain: ETGVTQSPTHLIKTRGQQVTLRCSSQSGHNTVSWYQQALGQGPQFIFQYYREEENGRGNFPPRFSGLQFPNYSSELNVNALELDDSALYLCASSLTLLAGGRWNEQFFGPGTRLTVL.

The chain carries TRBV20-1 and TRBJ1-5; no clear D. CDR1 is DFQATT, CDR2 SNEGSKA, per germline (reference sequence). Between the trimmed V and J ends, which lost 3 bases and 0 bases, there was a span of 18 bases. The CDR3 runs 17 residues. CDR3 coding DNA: TGCAGTGCTAGTGAAAAAACAAAAGGTAATAGCAATCAGCCCCAGCATTTT. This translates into CSASEKTKGNSNQPQHF.